One sample yielded the 7 T cell receptor beta chains listed below, sequenced in a study of T cell repertoires in cytomegalovirus infection. TCRdb ran MiXCR on the reads and lists one entry per CDR3 protein. The data contain roughly 700,000 distinct CDR3 sequences, about 33% of them singletons. Their cognate antigens are unknown. Here the sequenced sample was cultured PBMCs, taken from culture after CMV antigen stimulation. The origin of the receptors is a human donor in good health (CMV status not recorded). Some clones in this sample may be carry-over from other donors' samples.

The chain couples TRBV5-4 to TRBJ2-1; TRBD2 matches 9 bases. The germline V gene has CDR1 SGHNT and CDR2 YYREEE (reference sequence). The CDR3 extends over 17 amino acids. V was pared by 0 bases and J by 2 bases, with 6 bases of the junction left unmatched. CDR3 in DNA: TGTGCCAGCAGCTTGGTCCTAGCGGGAAAGACCTACAATGAGCAGTTCTTC. Its protein is CASSLVLAGKTYNEQFF.

Many counts were recorded for this clonotype. The V call is TRBV7-2, the J call TRBJ2-3; a weak D match, TRBD2 (6 bases). Germline V gene lookup returns CDR1 SGHTA and CDR2 FQGNSA. The V end lost 3 bases, the J end lost 5 bases, and 12 bases lay between the germline ends. The CDR3 sequence is 14 residues long. The CDR3 loop is CASSFSTSLDTQYF. As DNA, the CDR3 is TGTGCCAGCAGCTTCTCCACTAGCTTAGATACGCAGTATTTT.

V usage is TRBV6-8 and J usage is TRBJ2-2; D might be TRBD1 (6 bases). The CDR3 sequence is 17 residues long. Trimming left V 2 bases short and J 2 bases short, with 15 bases between. CDR1 is MNHGY and CDR2 is SAAAGT in the germline V gene. CDR3 DNA sequence: TGTGCCAGCAGTTACCCCGCAGGGGTTAGTAACACCGGGGAGCTGTTTTTT. This sequence encodes CASSYPAGVSNTGELFF.

The rearrangement uses TRBV27 and TRBJ1-6; TRBD1 is a possible D gene (5 bases). CDR3 size: 17 residues. The V end lost 4 bases, the J end lost 5 bases, and 18 bases lay between the germline ends. Per germline, CDR1 MNHEY and CDR2 SMNVEV (reference sequence). CDR3 sequence (DNA): TGTGCCAGCAGTTCTTGGTGGCCAGGGTCGGATAATTCACCCCTCCACTTT. Its translation: CASSSWWPGSDNSPLHF.

This clonotype was picked up a small number of times. This chain connects TRBV6-5 to TRBJ2-6, with D perhaps TRBD2 (6 bases). This CDR3 has 15 amino acids. CDR1 MNHEY and CDR2 SVGAGI come from the germline V gene. V lost 4 bases and J 8 bases, leaving 15 bases between the germline ends. For the CDR3, the DNA is TGTGCCAGCAGTTGGGGGACTGGAAGAACCAACGTCCTGACTTTC. Protein product: CASSWGTGRTNVLTF.

The chain joins TRBV7-2 to TRBJ2-7; 8 bases agree with TRBD1. CDR1 and CDR2 from the germline V gene are SGHTA and FQGNSA. Losses at the gene ends were 4 bases for V and 2 bases for J; bases not matched to a gene: 4. CDR3 length: 14 amino acids. For the CDR3, the DNA is TGTGCCAGCAGCTACCGGACAGGGACCTACGAGCAGTACTTC. Amino acid sequence: CASSYRTGTYEQYF.

V usage is TRBV3-1 and J usage is TRBJ2-1; no clear D gene. Trimming took 4 bases from V and 7 from J, leaving 14 bases between them. Germline lookup yields CDR1 LGHDT and CDR2 YNNKEL (reference sequence). The CDR3 has 14 amino acids. As DNA, the CDR3 is TGTGCCAGCAGCCTGCTTGGGGTTGGGAATGAGCAGTTCTTC. It codes for CASSLLGVGNEQFF.